Sequencing of this TCR beta chain was carried out in a study of CXCR3-negative and CXCR3-positive naive CD8 T cells (dated by TCRdb to the late 2010s). General notes on the study: About 135 million TRB reads were obtained in total, roughly 1.5 +/- 0.3 million reads per library. The TRBV-TRBJ cluster analysis covered naive subsets from 5 donors and memory cells from 3 donors. Diversity and physicochemical repertoire analyses covered some ten donors pooled from two independent experiments.

The paper's findings and limits, for the study overall: Compared with CXCR3-negative naive cells, CXCR3-positive naive cells had TRB CDR3s with higher hydrophobicity (lower Kidera factor 4), lower energy, and higher strength and volume indices. Within the same donor, TRBV-TRBJ usage looked similar between naive CXCR3-negative and CXCR3-positive cells, but memory cells had distinct patterns. Comparably high repertoire diversity was found in both naive subsets, whereas much lower repertoire diversity was found in memory CD8+ T cells. Surface CD5, linked to self-reactivity in mice, was comparable between naive subsets; TCR interaction strength was therefore also inferred from TRB CDR3 physicochemical properties. CXCR3 expression partially decreased after cryopreservation, so most assays used freshly isolated PBMCs.

The instrument given in TCRdb is NextSeq 550. The Human TCR Profiling Kit (MiLaboratory) was used to make UMI-labeled 5' RACE TRB cDNA libraries. cDNA synthesis used the entire amount of extracted RNA, and PCR amplification then used the entire amount of cDNA produced. The libraries were made side by side, with each library going through the same number of PCR cycles. As for the authors' bioinformatics: About 50,000 +/- 10,000 unique UMI-labeled TRB cDNA molecules per library were extracted with MIGEC and MiXCR, with at least two reads per UMI required. Each library averaged about 37,000 +/- 9,700 functional in-frame TRB CDR3 nucleotide clonotypes without stop codons. After each sample was downsampled to 5000 UMI-labeled TRB molecules, VDJtools was used to calculate diversity metrics such as normalized Shannon-Wiener and Chao1. VDJtools computed clonotype-size-weighted physicochemical properties of the central five CDR3 residues: interaction energy, strength, volume and Kidera factor 4. After the reads were reprocessed by TCRdb, one entry was made per CDR3 protein sequence, with no DNA. These V and J calls rely on TCRdb rather than the paper's analysis. For this sample, the table gives some 120,000 distinct CDR3 sequences. Clones ranked in the top ten supply approximately 0.54% of the sample.

To note about this clonotype: Its antigen target is currently unknown.

For every CD8+ T cell subset, about 300,000 cells were flow-sorted straight into RLT lysis buffer, and each subset was sorted in triplicate. Naive CD8+ T cells were defined stringently as CD45RO-CCR7+CD27+CD95- to exclude memory contaminants. Peripheral blood mononuclear cells were isolated from buffy coats by standard density gradient centrifugation. A FACSAria III was used to flow-sort naive CXCR3-negative and CXCR3-positive CD8+ T cells. An RNeasy Mini Kit was used to extract total RNA from the sorted cells. This sequence originates from a human donor in good health. Some clones in this sample may be carry-over from other donors' samples. Sequenced: naive CXCR3+ CD8+ T cells from blood. The cell subset or site label, read with the paper, signifies: CD45RO-CCR7+CD27+CD95- naive CD8+ T cells expressing CXCR3 (TNR3+).

The CDR3 protein is CSVEGVPSGRVPHSYEQYF. Recombination connected TRBV29-1 to TRBJ2-7; lacking DNA, the TRBD2 call made by TCRdb goes unchecked. Its CDR3 holds 19 amino acids, cysteine through phenylalanine. A DNA sequence was not provided. The germline V gene gives CDR1 as SQVTM and CDR2 as ANQGSEA.